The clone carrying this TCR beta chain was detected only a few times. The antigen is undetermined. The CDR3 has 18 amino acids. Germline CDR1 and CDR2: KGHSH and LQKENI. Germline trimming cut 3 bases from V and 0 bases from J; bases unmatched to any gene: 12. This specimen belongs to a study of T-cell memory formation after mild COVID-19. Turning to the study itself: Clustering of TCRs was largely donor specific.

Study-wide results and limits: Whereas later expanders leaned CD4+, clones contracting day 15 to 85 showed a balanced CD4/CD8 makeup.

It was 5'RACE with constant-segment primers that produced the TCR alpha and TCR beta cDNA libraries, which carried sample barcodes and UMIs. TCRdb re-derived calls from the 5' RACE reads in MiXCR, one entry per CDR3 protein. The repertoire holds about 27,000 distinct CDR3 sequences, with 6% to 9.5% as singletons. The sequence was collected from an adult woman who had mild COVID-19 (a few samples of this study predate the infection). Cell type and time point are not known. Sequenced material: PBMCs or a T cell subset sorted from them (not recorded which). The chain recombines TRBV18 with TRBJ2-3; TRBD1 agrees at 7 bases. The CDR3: CASSPLQSGTASTDTQYF. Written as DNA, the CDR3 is TGTGCCAGCTCACCCCTCCAGTCCGGGACAGCAAGCACAGATACGCAGTATTTT.